This passage covers 20 T cell receptor beta chains from one sample sequenced in a study of cytomegalovirus exposure and HLA in healthy donors. The primer mix had 60 Vbeta and 13 Jbeta primers. The repertoire was sequenced with immunoSEQ multiplex PCR; TCRdb's copy has only in-frame clones and lacks some. The top ten clones hold around 5.3% of a sample with approximately 94,000 clones, around three quarters of them seen once. Sequenced material: PBMCs. These receptors originate from a young man in good health and CMV-seropositive.

With respect to this clone: This CDR3 is also generated by other DNA sequences in the sample. This chain links TRBV20-1 with TRBJ1-2; 7 bases agree with TRBD1. The junction had 1 base not matched to a gene; V was cut back by 6 bases and J by 3 bases. Germline loops: CDR1 DFQATT, CDR2 SNEGSKA (reference sequence). CDR3 length: 11 amino acids. CDR3 nucleotides: TGCAGTGCCGGACAGGACTATGGCTACACCTTC. It encodes CSAGQDYGYTF.

The chain combines TRBV12-2 with TRBJ1-4. TRBV12-2 represents a pseudogene. The CDR3 totals 16 residues. This chain's CDR3 is CASRSGLCGRGEKLFF. CDR3 sequence (DNA): TGTGCAAGTCGCTCTGGGTTGTGTGGGAGGGGTGAAAAACTGTTTTTT.

The genes are TRBV5-6 and TRBJ1-3; perhaps TRBD1 as D (5 bases). The V end was cut by 4 bases, the J end by 4 bases, with 9 bases between. The germline V gene encodes CDR1 SGHDT and CDR2 YYEEEE. There are 13 residues in the CDR3. Here the CDR3 DNA reads TGTGCCAGCAGCCTGCAGGGAGGAAACACCATATATTTT. It codes for CASSLQGGNTIYF.

V gene TRBV7-3 combines with J gene TRBJ2-7; D uncertain. The V gene's germline CDR1 is SGHTA and CDR2 FQGTGA. This CDR3 region has 14 residues. The V end lost 0 bases, the J end lost 2 bases, and 8 bases lay between the germline ends. CDR3 DNA: TGTGCCAGCAGCTTAACCCCAGGCCCCTACGAGCAGTACTTC. Encoded protein: CASSLTPGPYEQYF.

This clone has a handful of counts. The chain recombines TRBV5-1 with TRBJ2-1; D is uncertain. CDR1 and CDR2 from the germline V gene are SGHRS and YFSETQ. Trimming stripped 3 bases from V and 8 bases from J, with 12 bases between. CDR3 size: 13 residues. Here the CDR3 reads CASSSPGADEQFF. CDR3 coding DNA: TGCGCCAGCAGCTCCCCTGGTGCAGATGAGCAGTTCTTC.

The chain combines TRBV6-6 with TRBJ1-1; 7 bases fit TRBD1. The CDR3 totals 14 residues. V trimming: 1 base; J trimming: 1 base; junction bases outside the gene matches: 0. Germline CDR1 reads MNHNY; CDR2 reads SVGAGI (reference sequence). The CDR3 is CASSYWTGNTEAFF. CDR3 sequence (DNA): TGTGCCAGCAGTTACTGGACAGGGAACACTGAAGCTTTCTTT.

This rearrangement joins TRBV9 to TRBJ2-2, with 7 positions matching TRBD2. CDR1 is SGDLS, CDR2 YYNGEE, per germline. The V segment lost 3 bases and the J segment 6 bases; nucleotides outside the gene matches: 8. This CDR3 has 15 residues. The CDR3 nucleotides read TGTGCCAGCAGCGATCGGCTAGCGGTAGCCGGGGAGCTGTTTTTT. Translated, it gives CASSDRLAVAGELFF.

V is TRBV5-1 and J is TRBJ2-7; D perhaps matches TRBD1 (6 bases). The CDR3 length is 15 residues. Looked up from germline, CDR1 is SGHRS and CDR2 is YFSETQ. V gave up 0 bases and J gave up 3 bases, with 13 bases separating them. The CDR3 spells CASSLAPGRGYEQYV. The CDR3 region has the DNA TGCGCCAGCAGCTTGGCCCCGGGCAGGGGCTACGAGCAGTACGTC.

This clone was observed a handful of times. The chain couples TRBV11-2 to TRBJ2-7; TRBD1 agrees at 11 bases. The V gene's germline CDR1 is SGHAT and CDR2 FQNNGV. This CDR3 region has 16 residues. J was trimmed by 7 bases and V by 5 bases; bases with no gene match: 13. CDR3 nucleotides: TGTGCCAGCAGCCCAGGGACAGGGGGACCTCGTAAGGAGCAGTACTTC. Translated: CASSPGTGGPRKEQYF. Drawing the rest from reference TRBV11-2 and TRBJ2-7, the complete variable domain is EAGVAQSPRYKIIEKRQSVAFWCNPISGHATLYWYQQILGQGPKLLIQFQNNGVVDDSQLPKDRFSAERLKGVDSTLKIQPAKLEDSAVYLCASSPGTGGPRKEQYFGPGTRLTVT.

The rearrangement uses TRBV27 and TRBJ2-7; TRBD2 matches 9 bases. The CDR3 consists of 15 residues. Per germline, CDR1 MNHEY and CDR2 SMNVEV (reference sequence). The V segment lost 6 bases and the J segment 0 bases; nucleotides outside the gene matches: 6. CDR3 loop: CASSWTSATSYEQYF. The DNA of the CDR3 is TGTGCCAGCAGCTGGACTAGCGCAACCTCCTACGAGCAGTACTTC.

The chain links TRBV6-5 to TRBJ1-1; D is possibly TRBD1 (6 bases). With 2 bases removed from V and 0 bases from J, the gap between germline ends came to 10 bases. This CDR3 has 15 amino acids. Per the germline V gene, CDR1 is MNHEY and CDR2 is SVGAGI. The CDR3 protein is CASSYGGALNTEAFF. CDR3 nucleotides: TGTGCCAGCAGTTACGGGGGCGCATTGAACACTGAAGCTTTCTTT.

A remark on this clone: An end of the junction differs from the germline gene, which may be a read error. The chain recombines TRBV7-7 with TRBJ2-2, with TRBD2 identical over 9 bases. This CDR3 is built from 15 residues. Germline loops: CDR1 SSHAT, CDR2 FNYEAQ (reference sequence). CDR3 nucleotides: TGTGCTAGCAGCCTGGGCCTAGCGGGGACCGGGGAGCTGTTTTTT. Translating gives CASSLGLAGTGELFF.

The gene calls are TRBV7-2 and TRBJ1-3; possibly TRBD1 for D (6 bases). Germline V lookup: CDR1 SGHTA, CDR2 FQGNSA. This CDR3 has 13 amino acids. V lost 1 base to trimming and J lost 7 bases, with 8 bases between them. The CDR3 spells CASSLGGGNTIYF. For the CDR3, the DNA is TGTGCCAGCAGCTTAGGCGGGGGCAACACCATATATTTT.

This chain connects TRBV6-5 to TRBJ2-3; TRBD2 matches 7 bases. The CDR3 totals 12 residues. CDR1 and CDR2 (germline): MNHEY, SVGAGI. CDR3 in amino acids: CGVGRSTDTQYF. CDR3 coding DNA: TGTGGAGTCGGGAGGAGCACAGATACGCAGTATTTT.

The V and J genes are TRBV5-6 and TRBJ1-6; D ambiguous. There are 15 residues in the CDR3. Trimming took off 6 bases at V and 3 bases at J, with 13 bases between the two ends. The germline CDR1 and CDR2 sequences are SGHDT and YYEEEE. The CDR3 DNA reads TGTGCCAGCAACGCCGGCGGGGTCTATAATTCACCCCTCCACTTT. It translates to CASNAGGVYNSPLHF.

The gene calls are TRBV7-6 and TRBJ2-1; a possible D gene is TRBD1 (5 bases). The length of the CDR3 is 15 residues. Trimming pared 4 bases from V and 8 bases from J, leaving 18 bases between. The germline V gene has CDR1 SGHVS and CDR2 FNYEAQ. The CDR3 loop is CASSSRQGMGHEQFF. The CDR3 DNA reads as TGTGCCAGCAGCTCCCGGCAGGGTATGGGGCATGAGCAGTTCTTC.

This clone was seen a few times. This chain joins TRBV28 and TRBJ1-6; D possibly corresponds to TRBD1 (5 bases). V lost 6 bases, J lost 0 bases, and 15 bases lay in between. This CDR3 comprises 17 residues. Per germline, CDR1 MDHEN and CDR2 SYDVKM. This CDR3 reads CASSTDILSSYNSPLHF. The CDR3 nucleotides are TGTGCCAGCAGCACGGACATTTTGAGCTCCTATAATTCACCCCTCCACTTT.

The gene calls are TRBV20-1 and TRBJ1-4; D is unresolved. Trimming removed 7 bases from V and 7 bases from J, with 7 bases in between. The germline V gene encodes CDR1 DFQATT and CDR2 SNEGSKA (reference sequence). The CDR3 runs to 10 residues. Here the CDR3 DNA reads TGCAGTGTAGGAGGTGAAAAACTGTTTTTT. Its translation: CSVGGEKLFF.

The V gene is TRBV9, the J gene TRBJ1-4, with D possibly TRBD1 on 5 matching bases. Germline assignment: CDR1 SGDLS and CDR2 YYNGEE. This CDR3 has 13 amino acids. V lost 2 bases to trimming and J lost 7 bases, with 9 bases between them. Here the CDR3 DNA reads TGTGCCAGCAGCGTGGGGGGTAGTGAAAAACTGTTTTTT. Amino acids: CASSVGGSEKLFF.

The V call is TRBV19, the J call TRBJ1-1; 7 positions match TRBD1. The CDR3 sequence is 13 residues long. Germline V lookup: CDR1 LNHDA, CDR2 SQIVND (reference sequence). The trim removed 6 bases at V and 5 bases at J, leaving 6 bases unmatched. The CDR3 DNA reads as TGTGCCAGTAGAGGGGGCTTGGTTACTGAAGCTTTCTTT. It specifies CASRGGLVTEAFF.